Shown below are 18 T cell receptor beta chains from a single sample sequenced in a study of blood T cell repertoires in COVID-19. TCRdb keeps only in-frame clones here, not all; method: immunoSEQ multiplex PCR. The data hold 150,000 or so clones, with 80% observed a single time. Sample: PBMCs or T cells enriched from blood (not recorded which). Receptor source: a woman aged 55-69 years who had recovered from COVID-19.

This chain joins TRBV6-6 and TRBJ1-2, with 9 positions matching TRBD1. The J segment lost 0 bases and the V segment lost 5 bases, leaving 16 bases of the junction unmatched. Germline loops: CDR1 MNHNY, CDR2 SVGAGI (reference sequence). This CDR3 spans 19 amino acids. The CDR3 reads CASSQTGTGNHNTNYGYTF. For the CDR3, the DNA is TGTGCCAGCAGTCAAACCGGGACAGGGAACCACAATACTAACTATGGCTACACCTTC.

The chain couples TRBV29-1 to TRBJ2-5, with TRBD2 identical over 12 bases. V gave up 2 bases and J gave up 5 bases; unmatched junction bases: 6. There are 15 residues in the CDR3. Germline values: CDR1 SQVTM, CDR2 ANQGSEA. The CDR3 nucleotides read TGCAGCGTTGAATCTCTAGCGGGGGGGTTTGAGACCCAGTACTTC. The encoded protein is CSVESLAGGFETQYF.

The rearrangement links TRBV5-8 to TRBJ2-7, with 11 bases aligning to TRBD1. Trimming at V came to 4 bases and at J to 4 bases, leaving 1 base not matched to a gene. Per the germline V gene, CDR1 is SGHTS and CDR2 is YDEGEE. The CDR3 spans 13 residues. The CDR3 region is CASSRDRGYEQYF. The CDR3 nucleotides read TGTGCCAGCAGCCGGGACAGGGGGTACGAGCAGTACTTC. The variable domain in full, completed from reference TRBV5-8 and TRBJ2-7, reads EAGVTQSPTHLIKTRGQQATLRCSPISGHTSVYWYQQALGLGLQFLLWYDEGEERNRGNFPPRFSGRQFPNYSSELNVNALELEDSALYLCASSRDRGYEQYFGPGTRLTVT.

The CDR3 spells CASSRSTSGGASEQYF. In nucleotides, the CDR3 is TGCGCCAGCAGCCGCTCAACTAGCGGGGGGGCGTCTGAGCAGTACTTC. The J gene is TRBJ2-7, the V gene TRBV4-1, with 13 bases aligning to TRBD2. This CDR3 has 16 amino acids. Per the germline V gene, CDR1 is MGHRA and CDR2 is YSYEKL. After removal of 4 bases from V and 7 bases from J, the junction contained 10 bases not matched to a gene.

J is TRBJ2-7 and V is TRBV5-5; a weak D match, TRBD2 (6 bases). V lost 0 bases and J lost 4, with 14 bases in between. The CDR3 is 15 residues long. Germline CDR1 and CDR2: SGHKS and YYEKEE (reference sequence). In DNA form, the CDR3 reads TGTGCCAGCAGCTTGGACCGGGGGAAGGGGTACGAGCAGTACTTC. Its protein is CASSLDRGKGYEQYF.

The chain is built from TRBV6-5 and TRBJ1-2, with a weak D call TRBD1 (6 bases). Germline values: CDR1 MNHEY, CDR2 SVGAGI. The CDR3 length is 14 residues. V lost 7 bases, J lost 9 bases, and 21 bases lay in between. The chain's CDR3 is CASKRGNYGFRYTF. The CDR3 DNA sequence: TGTGCCAGCAAGAGGGGGAACTATGGATTTCGCTACACCTTC.

J is TRBJ2-7 and V is TRBV21-1; the DNA was not compared with TRBD1, the D call given in the table. TRBV21-1 is a pseudogene segment. The CDR3 is 19 amino acids. In nucleotides, the CDR3 is TGTGCCAGCAGCAAAGCGCAGGTTCCTTTCCCGGACAGCTCCTACGAGCAGTACTTC. This encodes CASSKAQVPFPDSSYEQYF.

The CDR3 loop is CASNRDRDEQYF. CDR3 coding DNA: TGTGCCAGCAACCGGGACAGGGATGAGCAGTACTTC. The chain has TRBV2 and TRBJ2-7; 9 positions match TRBD1. CDR1 and CDR2 from the germline V gene are SNHLY and FYNNEI. CDR3 length: 12 amino acids. V was pared by 7 bases and J by 7 bases, with 5 bases of the junction left unmatched.

This rearrangement joins TRBV5-1 to TRBJ1-2; D is ambiguous. Germline V lookup: CDR1 SGHRS, CDR2 YFSETQ. Trimming removed 0 bases at V and 3 bases at J, with 9 bases between. The CDR3 spans 14 residues. The DNA for the CDR3 is TGCGCCAGCAGCTTGGTTGGCGGGGACTATGGCTACACCTTC. Its translation is CASSLVGGDYGYTF.

The chain uses TRBV2 and TRBJ2-3, with D hard to call. Trimming pared 9 bases from V and 6 bases from J, leaving 13 bases between. This CDR3 comprises 12 residues. CDR1 SNHLY and CDR2 FYNNEI come from the germline V gene. The CDR3 DNA follows: TGTGCCAGAACCACACGAGGCGATACGCAGTATTTT. Translated, it gives CARTTRGDTQYF.

CDR3 region: CASSEQSKVWASGGADTQYF. The CDR3 bases are TGTGCCAGCAGTGAACAAAGTAAGGTCTGGGCTAGCGGGGGAGCAGATACGCAGTATTTT. The V gene is TRBV2, the J gene TRBJ2-3; 10 bases are shared with TRBD2. CDR1 is SNHLY, CDR2 FYNNEI, per germline. Unmatched junction bases numbered 18, after V lost 2 bases and J lost 4 bases. CDR3 size: 20 residues. Looking up the rest from reference TRBV2 and TRBJ2-3 gives the full variable domain: EPEVTQTPSHQVTQMGQEVILRCVPISNHLYFYWYRQILGQKVEFLVSFYNNEISEKSEIFDDQFSVERPDGSNFTLKIRSTKLEDSAMYFCASSEQSKVWASGGADTQYFGPGTRLTVL.

The V call is TRBV19, the J call TRBJ2-5; 12 bases align to TRBD2. Germline CDR1 reads LNHDA; CDR2 reads SQIVND (reference sequence). This CDR3 spans 15 amino acids. The J segment lost 5 bases and the V segment lost 6 bases, leaving 7 bases of the junction unmatched. CDR3 sequence: CASRASGGAGETQYF. The CDR3 DNA follows: TGTGCCAGTAGAGCTAGCGGGGGGGCAGGGGAGACCCAGTACTTC.

V gene TRBV30 combines with J gene TRBJ2-7, with D hard to call. This CDR3 is built from 11 residues. The germline CDR1 and CDR2 sequences are GTSNPN and SVGIG (reference sequence). The V and J ends lost 6 bases and 3 bases respectively, with 9 bases between them. The chain's CDR3 is CACHASYEQYF. The DNA of the CDR3 is TGTGCCTGCCATGCCAGCTACGAGCAGTACTTC.

The chain combines TRBV7-8 with TRBJ1-2; maybe TRBD1 (6 bases). CDR3 length: 17 residues. CDR1 and CDR2 (germline): SGHVS, FQNEAQ. Trimming cost V 5 bases and J 1 base, with 20 bases left between them. The CDR3 DNA reads TGTGCCAGCAGCCCGGTGGGTTGGGGGACAATTAACTATGGCTACACCTTC. Translating gives CASSPVGWGTINYGYTF.

The V and J genes are TRBV6-4 and TRBJ1-1; 9 bases fit TRBD1. CDR3 length equals 17 residues. The trim removed 0 bases at V and 8 bases at J, leaving 13 bases unmatched. Germline-derived CDR1 and CDR2 are MRHNA and SNTAGT. DNA of the CDR3: TGTGCCAGCAGTGACTCAACCGGGACAGGGACGGTGGGAGAAGCTTTCTTT. Encoded protein: CASSDSTGTGTVGEAFF.

The V and J genes are TRBV9 and TRBJ2-2; 9 bases are a match to TRBD1. CDR1 and CDR2 from the germline V gene are SGDLS and YYNGEE. The V segment lost 4 bases and the J segment 6 bases; nucleotides outside the gene matches: 4. The length of the CDR3 is 14 residues. CDR3 coding DNA: TGTGCCAGCAGCCGGACAGGGGTCCCCGGGGAGCTGTTTTTT. Its translation: CASSRTGVPGELFF.

This clone has more than one count but fewer than ten. The gene calls are TRBV4-1 and TRBJ1-1; D call uncertain. Trimming took off 4 bases at V and 3 bases at J, with 9 bases between the two ends. CDR3 size: 13 residues. Germline-derived CDR1 and CDR2 are MGHRA and YSYEKL. DNA of the CDR3: TGCGCCAGCAGCCTAGGCCGGGACACTGAAGCTTTCTTT. It codes for CASSLGRDTEAFF.

This chain uses TRBV19 with TRBJ1-5; the D is unclear. The CDR3 has 15 amino acids. Germline CDR1 reads LNHDA; CDR2 reads SQIVND (reference sequence). V was pared by 3 bases and J by 5 bases, with 14 bases between. The CDR3 sequence is CASSIYQRNDQPQHF. The CDR3 DNA reads TGTGCCAGTAGTATCTACCAGAGGAACGATCAGCCCCAGCATTTT. The variable domain in full, completed from reference TRBV19 and TRBJ1-5, reads DGGITQSPKYLFRKEGQNVTLSCEQNLNHDAMYWYRQDPGQGLRLIYYSQIVNDFQKGDIAEGYSVSREKKESFPLTVTSAQKNPTAFYLCASSIYQRNDQPQHFGDGTRLSIL.